The 2 T cell receptor beta chains in this list originate from one sample, sequenced in a study of cytomegalovirus exposure and HLA in healthy donors. PCR was performed using 60 Vbeta and 13 Jbeta primers. Profiled with immunoSEQ multiplex PCR; TCRdb holds only in-frame clones, not every one. The sample shows about 160,000 clones, roughly 85% of them seen only once. The source material was PBMCs. Receptors were obtained from a man aged 18 to 35 in good health and CMV-seropositive.

In this sample, this clone turned up once. This rearrangement joins TRBV7-9 to TRBJ2-7, with 8 bases lining up with TRBD2. The CDR3 is 14 amino acids. Germline V gives CDR1 SEHNR, CDR2 FQNEAQ (reference sequence). V was pared by 9 bases and J by 4 bases, with 11 bases of the junction left unmatched. The CDR3: CASGAALAVYEQYF. CDR3 in DNA: TGTGCCAGTGGCGCCGCACTAGCGGTTTACGAGCAGTACTTC.

The rearrangement uses TRBV19 and TRBJ1-2, with a possible D match to TRBD1 (6 bases). V was cut by 4 bases and J by 0 bases, with 12 bases left in between. The CDR3 covers 15 residues. Germline V gene sequence: CDR1 LNHDA, CDR2 SQIVND (reference sequence). For the CDR3, the DNA is TGTGCCAGTAGTAGCACCTGGACAGCTAACTATGGCTACACCTTC. It translates to CASSSTWTANYGYTF.